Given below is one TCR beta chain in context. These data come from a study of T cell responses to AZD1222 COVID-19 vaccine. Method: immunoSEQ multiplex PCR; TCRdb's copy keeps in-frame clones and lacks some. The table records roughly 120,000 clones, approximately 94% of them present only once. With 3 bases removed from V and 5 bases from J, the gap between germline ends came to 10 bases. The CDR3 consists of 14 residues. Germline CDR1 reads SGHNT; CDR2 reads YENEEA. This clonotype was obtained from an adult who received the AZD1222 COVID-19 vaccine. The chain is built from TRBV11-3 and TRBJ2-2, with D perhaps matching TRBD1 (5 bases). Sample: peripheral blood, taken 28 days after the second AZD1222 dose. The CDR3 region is CASSLTRGTGELFF. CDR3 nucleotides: TGTGCCAGCAGCTTGACAAGGGGAACCGGGGAGCTGTTTTTT. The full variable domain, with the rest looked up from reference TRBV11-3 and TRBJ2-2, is EAGVVQSPRYKIIEKKQPVAFWCNPISGHNTLYWYLQNLGQGPELLIRYENEEAVDDSQLPKDRFSAERLKGVDSTLKIQPAELGDSAVYLCASSLTRGTGELFFGEGSRLTVL.